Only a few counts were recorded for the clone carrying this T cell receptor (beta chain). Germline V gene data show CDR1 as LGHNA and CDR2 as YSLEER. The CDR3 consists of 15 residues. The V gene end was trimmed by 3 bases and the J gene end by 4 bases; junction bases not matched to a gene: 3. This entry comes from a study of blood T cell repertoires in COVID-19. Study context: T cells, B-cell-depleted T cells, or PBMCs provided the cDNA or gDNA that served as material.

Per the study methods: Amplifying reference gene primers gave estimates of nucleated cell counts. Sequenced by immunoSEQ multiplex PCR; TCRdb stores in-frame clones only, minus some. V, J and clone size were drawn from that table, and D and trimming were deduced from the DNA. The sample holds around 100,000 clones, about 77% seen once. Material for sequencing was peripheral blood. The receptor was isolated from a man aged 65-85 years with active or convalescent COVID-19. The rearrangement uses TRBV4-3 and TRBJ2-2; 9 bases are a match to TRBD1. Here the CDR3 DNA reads TGCGCCAGCAGCCAGGGACAGGGAGTCACCGGGGAGCTGTTTTTT. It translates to CASSQGQGVTGELFF.